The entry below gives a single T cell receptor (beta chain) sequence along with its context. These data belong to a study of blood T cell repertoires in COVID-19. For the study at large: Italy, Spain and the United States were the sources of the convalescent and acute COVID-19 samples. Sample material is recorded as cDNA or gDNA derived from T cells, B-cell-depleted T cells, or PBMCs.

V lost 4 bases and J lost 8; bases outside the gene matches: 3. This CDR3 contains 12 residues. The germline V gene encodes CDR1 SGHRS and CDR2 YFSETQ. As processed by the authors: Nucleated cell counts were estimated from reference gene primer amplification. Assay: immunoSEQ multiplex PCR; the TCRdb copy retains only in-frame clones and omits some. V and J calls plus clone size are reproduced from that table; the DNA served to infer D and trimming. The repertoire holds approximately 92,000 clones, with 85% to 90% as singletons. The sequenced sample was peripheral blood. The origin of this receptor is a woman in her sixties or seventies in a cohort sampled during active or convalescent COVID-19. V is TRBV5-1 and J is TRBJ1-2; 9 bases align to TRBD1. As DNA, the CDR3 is TGCGCCAGCAGCCGGGGACAGGGCGGCTACACCTTC. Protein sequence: CASSRGQGGYTF.